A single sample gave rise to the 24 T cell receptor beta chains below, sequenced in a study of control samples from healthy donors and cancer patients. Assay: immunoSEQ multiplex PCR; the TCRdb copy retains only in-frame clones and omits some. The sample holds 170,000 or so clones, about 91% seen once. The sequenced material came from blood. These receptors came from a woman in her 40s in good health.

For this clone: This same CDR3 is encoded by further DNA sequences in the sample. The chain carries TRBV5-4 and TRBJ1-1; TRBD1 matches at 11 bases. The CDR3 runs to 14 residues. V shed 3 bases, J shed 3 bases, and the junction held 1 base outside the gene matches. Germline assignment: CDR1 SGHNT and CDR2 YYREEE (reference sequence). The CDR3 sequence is CASSWGQGDTEAFF. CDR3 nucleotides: TGTGCCAGCAGCTGGGGACAGGGGGACACTGAAGCTTTCTTT.

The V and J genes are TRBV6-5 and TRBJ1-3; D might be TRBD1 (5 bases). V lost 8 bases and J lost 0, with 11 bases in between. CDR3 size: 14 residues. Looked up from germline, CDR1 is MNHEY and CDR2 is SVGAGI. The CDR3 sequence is CASPGLNSGNTIYF. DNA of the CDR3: TGTGCCAGCCCGGGACTTAACTCTGGAAACACCATATATTTT.

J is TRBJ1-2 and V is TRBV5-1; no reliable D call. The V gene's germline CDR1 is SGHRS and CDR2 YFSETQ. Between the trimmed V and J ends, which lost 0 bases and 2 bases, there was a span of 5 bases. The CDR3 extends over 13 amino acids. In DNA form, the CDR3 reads TGCGCCAGCAGCTTGGACAAAAACTATGGCTACACCTTC. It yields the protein CASSLDKNYGYTF.

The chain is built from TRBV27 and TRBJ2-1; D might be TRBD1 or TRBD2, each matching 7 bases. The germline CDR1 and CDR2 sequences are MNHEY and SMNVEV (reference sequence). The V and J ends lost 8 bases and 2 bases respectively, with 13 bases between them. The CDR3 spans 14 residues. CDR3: CASRQGGTYNEQFF. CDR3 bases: TGTGCCAGCCGCCAGGGGGGGACCTACAATGAGCAGTTCTTC.

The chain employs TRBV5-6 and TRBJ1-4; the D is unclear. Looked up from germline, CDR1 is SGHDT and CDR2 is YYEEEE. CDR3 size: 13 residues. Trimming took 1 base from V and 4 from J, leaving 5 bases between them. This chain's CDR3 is CASSLQINEKLFF. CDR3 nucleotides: TGTGCCAGCAGCTTGCAGATTAATGAAAAACTGTTTTTT.

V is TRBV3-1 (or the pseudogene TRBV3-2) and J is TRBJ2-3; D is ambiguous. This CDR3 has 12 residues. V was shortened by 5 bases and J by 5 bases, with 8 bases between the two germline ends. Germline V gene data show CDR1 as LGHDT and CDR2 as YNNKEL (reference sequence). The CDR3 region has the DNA TGTGCCAGCAGCTCTCGGGTAGATACGCAGTATTTT. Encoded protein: CASSSRVDTQYF.

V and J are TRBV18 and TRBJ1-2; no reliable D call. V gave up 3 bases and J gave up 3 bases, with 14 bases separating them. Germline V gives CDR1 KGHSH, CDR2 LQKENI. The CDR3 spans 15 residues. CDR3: CASSPSVLEYYGYTF. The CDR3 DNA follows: TGTGCCAGCTCACCGTCGGTGTTAGAGTACTATGGCTACACCTTC.

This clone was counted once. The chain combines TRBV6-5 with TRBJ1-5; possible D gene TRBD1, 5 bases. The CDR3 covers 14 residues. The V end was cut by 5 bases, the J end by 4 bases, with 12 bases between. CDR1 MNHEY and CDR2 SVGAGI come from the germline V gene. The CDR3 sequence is CASSPDRLNQPQHF. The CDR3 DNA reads TGTGCCAGCAGTCCCGACAGACTAAATCAGCCCCAGCATTTT.

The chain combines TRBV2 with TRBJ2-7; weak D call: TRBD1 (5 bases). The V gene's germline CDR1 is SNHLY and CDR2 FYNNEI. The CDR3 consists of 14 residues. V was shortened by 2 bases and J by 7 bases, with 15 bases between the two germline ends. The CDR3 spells CASSERAGLGEQYF. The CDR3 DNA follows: TGTGCCAGCAGTGAACGGGCAGGGTTAGGTGAGCAGTACTTC.

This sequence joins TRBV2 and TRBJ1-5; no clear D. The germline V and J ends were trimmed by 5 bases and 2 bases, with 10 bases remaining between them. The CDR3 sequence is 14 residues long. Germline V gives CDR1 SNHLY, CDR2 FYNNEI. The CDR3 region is CASSPTYGNQPQHF. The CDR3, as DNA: TGTGCCAGCAGTCCGACCTACGGCAATCAGCCCCAGCATTTT. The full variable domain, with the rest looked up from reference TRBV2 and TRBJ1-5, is EPEVTQTPSHQVTQMGQEVILRCVPISNHLYFYWYRQILGQKVEFLVSFYNNEISEKSEIFDDQFSVERPDGSNFTLKIRSTKLEDSAMYFCASSPTYGNQPQHFGDGTRLSIL.

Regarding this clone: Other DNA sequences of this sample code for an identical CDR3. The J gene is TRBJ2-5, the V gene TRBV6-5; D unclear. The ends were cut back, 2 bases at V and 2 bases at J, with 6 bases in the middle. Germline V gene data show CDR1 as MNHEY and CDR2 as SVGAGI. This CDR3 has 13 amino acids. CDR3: CASSYARQETQYF. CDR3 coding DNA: TGTGCCAGCAGTTACGCCAGGCAAGAGACCCAGTACTTC.

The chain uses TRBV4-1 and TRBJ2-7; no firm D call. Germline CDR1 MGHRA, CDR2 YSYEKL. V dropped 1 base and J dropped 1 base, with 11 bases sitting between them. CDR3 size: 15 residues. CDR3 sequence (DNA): TGCGCCAGCAGCCAAGTTGGCAGTGTGTCCTACGAGCAGTACTTC. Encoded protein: CASSQVGSVSYEQYF.

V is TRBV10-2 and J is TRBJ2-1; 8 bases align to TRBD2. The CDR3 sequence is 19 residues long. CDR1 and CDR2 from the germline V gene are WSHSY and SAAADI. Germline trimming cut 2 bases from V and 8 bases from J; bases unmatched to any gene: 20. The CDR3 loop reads CASSENPTRGAGGSDEQFF. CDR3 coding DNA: TGCGCCAGCAGTGAGAACCCCACCAGGGGCGCGGGGGGAAGCGATGAGCAGTTCTTC.

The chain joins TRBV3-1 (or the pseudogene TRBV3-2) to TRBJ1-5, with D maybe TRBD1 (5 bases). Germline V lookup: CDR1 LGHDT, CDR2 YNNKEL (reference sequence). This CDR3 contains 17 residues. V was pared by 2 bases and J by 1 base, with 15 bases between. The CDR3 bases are TGTGCCAGCAGCCAACTACCGCAGGGAGCAAGCAATCAGCCCCAGCATTTT. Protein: CASSQLPQGASNQPQHF.

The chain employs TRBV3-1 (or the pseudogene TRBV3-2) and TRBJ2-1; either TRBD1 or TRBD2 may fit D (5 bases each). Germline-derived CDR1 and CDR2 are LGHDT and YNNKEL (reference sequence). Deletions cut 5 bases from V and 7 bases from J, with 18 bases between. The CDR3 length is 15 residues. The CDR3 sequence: CASSWTGAPLNEQFF. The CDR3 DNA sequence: TGTGCCAGCAGCTGGACCGGGGCCCCTTTGAATGAGCAGTTCTTC.

The CDR3 region is CASRGAGGPGGYTF. The CDR3 nucleotides read TGTGCCAGCCGGGGGGCGGGCGGACCGGGGGGCTACACCTTC. The chain employs TRBV6-5 and TRBJ1-2; tentative D call: TRBD1 (6 bases). Trimming left V 8 bases short and J 8 bases short, with 21 bases between. CDR1 and CDR2 (germline): MNHEY, SVGAGI. This CDR3 spans 14 amino acids.

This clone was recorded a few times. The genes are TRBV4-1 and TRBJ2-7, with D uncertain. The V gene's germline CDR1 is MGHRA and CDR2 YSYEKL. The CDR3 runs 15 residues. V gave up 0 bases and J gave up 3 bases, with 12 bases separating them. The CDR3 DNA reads TGCGCCAGCAGCCAAGATTATGGCTCTTTCTACGAGCAGTACTTC. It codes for CASSQDYGSFYEQYF.

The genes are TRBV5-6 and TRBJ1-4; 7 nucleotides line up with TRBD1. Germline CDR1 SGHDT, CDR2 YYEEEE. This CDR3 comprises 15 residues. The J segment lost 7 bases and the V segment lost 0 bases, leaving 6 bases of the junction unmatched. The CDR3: CASSLGGQVGEKLFF. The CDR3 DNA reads TGTGCCAGCAGCTTGGGAGGACAGGTTGGTGAAAAACTGTTTTTT. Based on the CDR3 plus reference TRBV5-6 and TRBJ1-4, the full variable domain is DAGVTQSPTHLIKTRGQQVTLRCSPKSGHDTVSWYQQALGQGPQFIFQYYEEEERQRGNFPDRFSGHQFPNYSSELNVNALLLGDSALYLCASSLGGQVGEKLFFGSGTQLSVL.

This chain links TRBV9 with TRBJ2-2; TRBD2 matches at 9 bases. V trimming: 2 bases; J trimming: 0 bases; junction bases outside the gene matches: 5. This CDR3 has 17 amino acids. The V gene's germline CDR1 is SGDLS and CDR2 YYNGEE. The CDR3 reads CASSVLSGGSNTGELFF. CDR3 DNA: TGTGCCAGCAGCGTTCTGAGCGGGGGGTCGAACACCGGGGAGCTGTTTTTT.

This CDR3 reads CATSDLRCGRRNTEAFF. In nucleotides, the CDR3 is TGTGCCACCAGTGATTTACGTTGTGGTAGGAGAAACACTGAAGCTTTCTTT. The J gene is TRBJ1-1, the V gene TRBV24-1; D ambiguous. Germline CDR1 and CDR2: KGHDR and SFDVKD. The CDR3 totals 17 residues. Trimming left V 1 base short and J 2 bases short, with 16 bases between.

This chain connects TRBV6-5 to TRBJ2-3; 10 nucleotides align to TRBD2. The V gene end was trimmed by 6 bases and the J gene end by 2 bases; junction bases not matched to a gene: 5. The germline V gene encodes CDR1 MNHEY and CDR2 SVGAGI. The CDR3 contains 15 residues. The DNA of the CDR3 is TGTGCCAGCAGAAAACTAGCGGGGAACACAGATACGCAGTATTTT. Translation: CASRKLAGNTDTQYF.

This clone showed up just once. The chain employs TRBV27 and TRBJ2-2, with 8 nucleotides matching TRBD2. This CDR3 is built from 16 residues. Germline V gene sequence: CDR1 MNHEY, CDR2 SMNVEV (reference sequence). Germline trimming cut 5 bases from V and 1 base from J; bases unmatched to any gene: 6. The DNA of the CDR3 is TGTGCCAGCAGTCAAGCGGGGGACTTGAACACCGGGGAGCTGTTTTTT. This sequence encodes CASSQAGDLNTGELFF.

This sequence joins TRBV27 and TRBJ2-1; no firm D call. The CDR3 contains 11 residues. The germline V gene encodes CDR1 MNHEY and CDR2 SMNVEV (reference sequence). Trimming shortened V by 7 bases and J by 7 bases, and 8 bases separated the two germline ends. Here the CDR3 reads CASMYVNEQFF. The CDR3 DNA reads TGTGCCAGCATGTATGTAAATGAGCAGTTCTTC.

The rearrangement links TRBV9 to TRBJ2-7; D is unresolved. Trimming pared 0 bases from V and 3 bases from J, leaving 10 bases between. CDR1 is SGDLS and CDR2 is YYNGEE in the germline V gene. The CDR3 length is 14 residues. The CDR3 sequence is CASSVGDFSYEQYF. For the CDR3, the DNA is TGTGCCAGCAGCGTAGGAGACTTTAGCTACGAGCAGTACTTC. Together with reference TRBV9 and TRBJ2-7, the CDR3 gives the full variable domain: DSGVTQTPKHLITATGQRVTLRCSPRSGDLSVYWYQQSLDQGLQFLIQYYNGEERAKGNILERFSAQQFPDLHSELNLSSLELGDSALYFCASSVGDFSYEQYFGPGTRLTVT.